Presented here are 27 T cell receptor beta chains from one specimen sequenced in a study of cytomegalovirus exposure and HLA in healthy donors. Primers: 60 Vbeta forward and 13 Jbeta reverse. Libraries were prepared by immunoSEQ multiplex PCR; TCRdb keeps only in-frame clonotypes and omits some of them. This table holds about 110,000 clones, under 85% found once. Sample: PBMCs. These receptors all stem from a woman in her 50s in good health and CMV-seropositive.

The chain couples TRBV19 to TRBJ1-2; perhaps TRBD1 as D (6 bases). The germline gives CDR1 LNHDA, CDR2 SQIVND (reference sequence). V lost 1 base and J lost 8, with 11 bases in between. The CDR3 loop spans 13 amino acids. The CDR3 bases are TGTGCCAGTAGTATAGGGGGGGGCGTCGGCTACACCTTC. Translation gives CASSIGGGVGYTF. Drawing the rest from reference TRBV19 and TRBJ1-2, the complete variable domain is DGGITQSPKYLFRKEGQNVTLSCEQNLNHDAMYWYRQDPGQGLRLIYYSQIVNDFQKGDIAEGYSVSREKKESFPLTVTSAQKNPTAFYLCASSIGGGVGYTFGSGTRLTVV.

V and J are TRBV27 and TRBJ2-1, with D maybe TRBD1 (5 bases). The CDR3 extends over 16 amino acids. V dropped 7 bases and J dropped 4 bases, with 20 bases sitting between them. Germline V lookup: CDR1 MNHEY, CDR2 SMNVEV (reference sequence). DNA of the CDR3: TGTGCCAGCACCCTGACAGAGACGGACACTTACAATGAGCAGTTCTTC. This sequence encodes CASTLTETDTYNEQFF.

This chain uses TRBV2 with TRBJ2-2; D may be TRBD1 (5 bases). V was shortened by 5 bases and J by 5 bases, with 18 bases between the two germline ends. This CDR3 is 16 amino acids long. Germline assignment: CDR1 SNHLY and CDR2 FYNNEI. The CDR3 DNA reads TGTGCCAGCAGTTTAAACACAGGAGCGAGAACCGGGGAGCTGTTTTTT. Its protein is CASSLNTGARTGELFF.

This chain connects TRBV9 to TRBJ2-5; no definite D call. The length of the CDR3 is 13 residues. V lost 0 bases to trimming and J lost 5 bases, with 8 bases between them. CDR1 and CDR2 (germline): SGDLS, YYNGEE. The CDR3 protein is CASSVGLRETQYF. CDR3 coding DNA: TGTGCCAGCAGCGTAGGGTTGCGGGAGACCCAGTACTTC.

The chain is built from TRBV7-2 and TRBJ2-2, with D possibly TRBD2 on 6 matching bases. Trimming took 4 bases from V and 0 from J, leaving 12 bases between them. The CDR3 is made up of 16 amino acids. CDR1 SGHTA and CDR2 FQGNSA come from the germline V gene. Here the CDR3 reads CASSSYRGSNTGELFF. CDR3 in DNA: TGTGCCAGCAGCTCCTACCGGGGGTCGAACACCGGGGAGCTGTTTTTT.

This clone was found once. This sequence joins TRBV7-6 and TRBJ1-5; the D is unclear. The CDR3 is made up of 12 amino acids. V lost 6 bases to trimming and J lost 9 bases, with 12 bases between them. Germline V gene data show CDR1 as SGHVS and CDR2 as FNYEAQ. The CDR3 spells CASSLSGGPQHF. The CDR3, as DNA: TGTGCCAGCAGTCTATCTGGAGGGCCCCAGCATTTT.

CDR3 protein: CASSLAISETDTQYF. CDR3 DNA: TGTGCCAGCAGCTTAGCAATTTCAGAAACAGATACGCAGTATTTT. V gene TRBV7-6 combines with J gene TRBJ2-3, with D hard to call. Germline CDR1 is SGHVS and CDR2 is FNYEAQ. The CDR3 consists of 15 residues. Trimming stripped 0 bases from V and 3 bases from J, with 10 bases between. The whole variable domain, filled in from reference TRBV7-6 and TRBJ2-3, reads GAGVSQSPRYKVTKRGQDVALRCDPISGHVSLYWYRQALGQGPEFLTYFNYEAQQDKSGLPNDRFSAERPEGSISTLTIQRTEQRDSAMYRCASSLAISETDTQYFGPGTRLTVL.

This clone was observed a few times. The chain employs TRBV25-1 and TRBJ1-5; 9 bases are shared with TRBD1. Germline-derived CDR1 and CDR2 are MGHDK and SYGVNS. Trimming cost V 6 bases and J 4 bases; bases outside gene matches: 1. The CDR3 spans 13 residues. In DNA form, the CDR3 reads TGTGCCAGCAGGGGGACAGGGAATCAGCCCCAGCATTTT. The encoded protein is CASRGTGNQPQHF.

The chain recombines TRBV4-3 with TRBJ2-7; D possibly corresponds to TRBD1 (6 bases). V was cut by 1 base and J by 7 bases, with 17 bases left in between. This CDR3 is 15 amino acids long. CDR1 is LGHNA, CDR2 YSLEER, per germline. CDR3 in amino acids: CASSQGLQGSGEQYF. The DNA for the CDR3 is TGCGCCAGCAGCCAAGGGTTGCAGGGGTCTGGAGAGCAGTACTTC.

For the CDR3, the DNA is TGCGCCAGCAGCCTTCAGAGGACCGGGGAGCTGTTTTTT. It codes for CASSLQRTGELFF. The genes are TRBV5-1 and TRBJ2-2; no clear D gene. The CDR3 is 13 residues long. Germline loops: CDR1 SGHRS, CDR2 YFSETQ. V lost 4 bases and J lost 5, with 9 bases in between.

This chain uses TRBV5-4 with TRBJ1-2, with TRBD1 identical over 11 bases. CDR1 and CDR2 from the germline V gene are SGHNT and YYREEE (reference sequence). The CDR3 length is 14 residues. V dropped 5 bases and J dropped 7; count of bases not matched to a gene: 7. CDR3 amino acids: CASSFGTGGSGYTF. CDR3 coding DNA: TGTGCCAGCAGTTTCGGGACAGGGGGATCTGGCTACACCTTC.

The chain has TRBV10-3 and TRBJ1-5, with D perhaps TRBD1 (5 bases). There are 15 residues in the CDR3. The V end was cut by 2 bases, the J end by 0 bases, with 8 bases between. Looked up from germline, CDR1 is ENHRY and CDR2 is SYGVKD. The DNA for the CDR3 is TGTGCCATCAGTGAGCGACAGAGTAGCAATCAGCCCCAGCATTTT. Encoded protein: CAISERQSSNQPQHF.

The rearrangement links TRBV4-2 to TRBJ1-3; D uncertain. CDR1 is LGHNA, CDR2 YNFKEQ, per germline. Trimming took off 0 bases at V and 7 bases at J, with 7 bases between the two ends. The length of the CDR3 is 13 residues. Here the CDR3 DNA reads TGTGCCAGCAGCCAAGATCTAGCGAACACCATATATTTT. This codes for CASSQDLANTIYF.

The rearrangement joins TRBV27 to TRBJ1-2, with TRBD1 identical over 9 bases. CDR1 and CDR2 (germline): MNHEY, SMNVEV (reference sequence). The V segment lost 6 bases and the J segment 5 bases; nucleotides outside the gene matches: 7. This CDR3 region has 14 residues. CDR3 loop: CASRRQGGTYGYTF. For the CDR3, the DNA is TGTGCCAGCAGGCGACAGGGGGGAACATATGGCTACACCTTC.

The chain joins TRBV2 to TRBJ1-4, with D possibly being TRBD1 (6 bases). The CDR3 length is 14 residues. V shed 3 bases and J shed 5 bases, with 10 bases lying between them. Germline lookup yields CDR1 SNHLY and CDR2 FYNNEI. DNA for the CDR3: TGTGCCAGCAGTGAGGGGACACTGAATGAAAAACTGTTTTTT. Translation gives CASSEGTLNEKLFF.

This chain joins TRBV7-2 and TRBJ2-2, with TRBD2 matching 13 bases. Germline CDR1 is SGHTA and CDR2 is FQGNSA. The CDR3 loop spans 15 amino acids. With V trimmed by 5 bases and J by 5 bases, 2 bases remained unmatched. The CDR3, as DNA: TGTGCCAGCAGCCGGACTAGCGGGAGAACCGGGGAGCTGTTTTTT. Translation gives CASSRTSGRTGELFF.

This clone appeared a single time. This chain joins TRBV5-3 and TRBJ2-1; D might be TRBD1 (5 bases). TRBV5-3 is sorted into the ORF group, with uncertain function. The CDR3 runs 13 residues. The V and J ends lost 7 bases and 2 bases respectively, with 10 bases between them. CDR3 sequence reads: CAREKDTYNEQFF. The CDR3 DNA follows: TGTGCCAGAGAAAAGGACACCTACAATGAGCAGTTCTTC.

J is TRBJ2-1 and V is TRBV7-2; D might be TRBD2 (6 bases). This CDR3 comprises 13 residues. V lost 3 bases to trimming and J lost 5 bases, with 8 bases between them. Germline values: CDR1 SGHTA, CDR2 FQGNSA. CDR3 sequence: CASSLGLNNEQFF. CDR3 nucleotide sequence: TGTGCCAGCAGCTTGGGACTGAACAATGAGCAGTTCTTC.

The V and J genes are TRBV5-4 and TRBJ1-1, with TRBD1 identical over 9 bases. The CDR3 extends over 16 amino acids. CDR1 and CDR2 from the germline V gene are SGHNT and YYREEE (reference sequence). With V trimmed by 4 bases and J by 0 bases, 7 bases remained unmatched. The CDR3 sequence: CASSRWGQGLNTEAFF. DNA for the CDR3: TGTGCCAGCAGCAGATGGGGACAGGGCTTGAACACTGAAGCTTTCTTT.

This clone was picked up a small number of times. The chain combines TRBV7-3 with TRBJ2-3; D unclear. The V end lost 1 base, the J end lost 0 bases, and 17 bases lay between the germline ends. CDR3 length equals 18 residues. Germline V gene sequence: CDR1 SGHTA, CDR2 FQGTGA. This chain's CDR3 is CASSLRSLTTFSTDTQYF. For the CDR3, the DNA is TGTGCCAGCAGCTTAAGGAGTCTTACGACCTTTAGCACAGATACGCAGTATTTT.

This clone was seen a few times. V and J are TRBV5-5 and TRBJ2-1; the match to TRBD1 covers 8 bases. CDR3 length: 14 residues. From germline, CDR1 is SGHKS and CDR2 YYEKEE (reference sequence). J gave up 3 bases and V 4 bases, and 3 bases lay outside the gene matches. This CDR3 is CASSPGQGYNEQFF. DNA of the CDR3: TGTGCCAGCAGCCCCGGACAGGGCTACAATGAGCAGTTCTTC.

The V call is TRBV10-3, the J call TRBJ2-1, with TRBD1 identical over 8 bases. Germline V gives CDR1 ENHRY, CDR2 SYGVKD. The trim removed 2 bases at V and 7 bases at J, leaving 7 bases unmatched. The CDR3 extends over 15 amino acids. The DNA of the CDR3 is TGTGCCATCAGTGAGAGGACAGGGTCTAATAATGAGCAGTTCTTC. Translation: CAISERTGSNNEQFF.

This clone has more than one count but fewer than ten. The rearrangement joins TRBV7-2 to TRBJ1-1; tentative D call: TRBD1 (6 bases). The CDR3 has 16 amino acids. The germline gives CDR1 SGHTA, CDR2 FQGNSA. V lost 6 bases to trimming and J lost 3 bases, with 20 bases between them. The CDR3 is CASRVQGRLRDTEAFF. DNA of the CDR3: TGTGCCAGCAGGGTACAGGGTAGACTTCGGGACACTGAAGCTTTCTTT.

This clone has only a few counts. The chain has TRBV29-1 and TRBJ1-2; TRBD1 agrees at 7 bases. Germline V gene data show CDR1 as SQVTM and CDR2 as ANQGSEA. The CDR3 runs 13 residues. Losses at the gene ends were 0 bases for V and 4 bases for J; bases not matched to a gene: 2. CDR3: CSVEDRGAYGYTF. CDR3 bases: TGCAGCGTTGAAGACAGGGGGGCCTATGGCTACACCTTC.

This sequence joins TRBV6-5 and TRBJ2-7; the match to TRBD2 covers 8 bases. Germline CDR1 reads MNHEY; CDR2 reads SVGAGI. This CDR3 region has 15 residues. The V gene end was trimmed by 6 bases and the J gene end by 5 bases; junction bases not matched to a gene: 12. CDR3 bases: TGTGCCAGCAGCCTGGTGGGAGCGGGGGAGCACGAGCAGTACTTC. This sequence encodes CASSLVGAGEHEQYF.

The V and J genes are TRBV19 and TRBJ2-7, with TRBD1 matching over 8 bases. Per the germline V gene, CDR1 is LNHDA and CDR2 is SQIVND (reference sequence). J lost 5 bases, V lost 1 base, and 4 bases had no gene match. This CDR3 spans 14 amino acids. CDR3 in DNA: TGTGCCAGTAGTATAGGGACAGGGAGCCACGAGCAGTACTTC. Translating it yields CASSIGTGSHEQYF.

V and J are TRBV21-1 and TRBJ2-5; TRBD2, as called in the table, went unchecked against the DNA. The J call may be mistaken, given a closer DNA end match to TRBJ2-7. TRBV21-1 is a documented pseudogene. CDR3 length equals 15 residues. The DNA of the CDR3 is TGTGCCAGCAGCAAAGATACCCATATTGGAGCCGAGCAGTACTTC. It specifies CASSKDTHIGAEQYF.